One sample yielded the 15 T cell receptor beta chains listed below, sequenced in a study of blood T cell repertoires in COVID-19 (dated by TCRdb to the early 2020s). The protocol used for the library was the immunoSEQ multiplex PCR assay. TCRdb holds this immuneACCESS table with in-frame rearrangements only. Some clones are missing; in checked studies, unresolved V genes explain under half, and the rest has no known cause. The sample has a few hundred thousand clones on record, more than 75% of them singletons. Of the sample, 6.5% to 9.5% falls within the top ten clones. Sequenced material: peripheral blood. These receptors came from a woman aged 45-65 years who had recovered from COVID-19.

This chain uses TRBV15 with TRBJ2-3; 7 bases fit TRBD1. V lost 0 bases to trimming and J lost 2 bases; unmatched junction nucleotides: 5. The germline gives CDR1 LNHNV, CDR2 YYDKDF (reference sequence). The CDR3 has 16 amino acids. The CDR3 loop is CATSRERQGHTDTQYF. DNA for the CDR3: TGTGCCACCAGCAGAGAACGACAGGGTCACACAGATACGCAGTATTTT.

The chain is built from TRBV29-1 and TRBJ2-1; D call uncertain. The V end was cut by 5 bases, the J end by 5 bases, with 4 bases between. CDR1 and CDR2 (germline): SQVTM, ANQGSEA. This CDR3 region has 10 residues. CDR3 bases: TGCAGCGTTTCAAACAATGAGCAGTTCTTC. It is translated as CSVSNNEQFF.

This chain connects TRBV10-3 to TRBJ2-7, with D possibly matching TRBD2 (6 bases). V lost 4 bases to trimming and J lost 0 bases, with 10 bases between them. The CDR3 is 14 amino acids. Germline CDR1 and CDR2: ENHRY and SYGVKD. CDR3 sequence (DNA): TGTGCCATCAGTGGCGGCGGGACCTCCTACGAGCAGTACTTC. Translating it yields CAISGGGTSYEQYF.

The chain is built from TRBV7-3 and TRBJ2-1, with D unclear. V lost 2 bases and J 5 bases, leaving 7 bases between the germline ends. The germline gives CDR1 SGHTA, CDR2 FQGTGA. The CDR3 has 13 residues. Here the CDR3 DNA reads TGTGCCAGCAGCTTAGCGCTAGACAATGAGCAGTTCTTC. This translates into CASSLALDNEQFF.

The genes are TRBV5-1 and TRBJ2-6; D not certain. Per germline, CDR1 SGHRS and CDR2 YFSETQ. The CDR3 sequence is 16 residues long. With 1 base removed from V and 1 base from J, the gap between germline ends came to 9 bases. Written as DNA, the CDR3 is TGCGCCAGCAGCTTGAAACAGCCTTCTGGGGCCAACGTCCTGACTTTC. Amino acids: CASSLKQPSGANVLTF. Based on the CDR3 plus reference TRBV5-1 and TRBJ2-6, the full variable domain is KAGVTQTPRYLIKTRGQQVTLSCSPISGHRSVSWYQQTPGQGLQFLFEYFSETQRNKGNFPGRFSGRQFSNSRSEMNVSTLELGDSALYLCASSLKQPSGANVLTFGAGSRLTVL.

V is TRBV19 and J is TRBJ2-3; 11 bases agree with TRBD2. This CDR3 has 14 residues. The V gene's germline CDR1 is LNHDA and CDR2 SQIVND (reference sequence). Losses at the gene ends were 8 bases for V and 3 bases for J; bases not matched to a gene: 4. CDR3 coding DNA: TGTGCCAGTCGCCTAGCGGGGGGTACAGATACGCAGTATTTT. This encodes CASRLAGGTDTQYF.

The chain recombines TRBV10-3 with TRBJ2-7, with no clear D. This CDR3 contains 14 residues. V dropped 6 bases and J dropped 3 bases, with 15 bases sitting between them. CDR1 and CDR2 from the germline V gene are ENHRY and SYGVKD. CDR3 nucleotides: TGTGCCATCAGGTCCCCTATACCCGACTACGAGCAGTACTTC. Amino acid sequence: CAIRSPIPDYEQYF.

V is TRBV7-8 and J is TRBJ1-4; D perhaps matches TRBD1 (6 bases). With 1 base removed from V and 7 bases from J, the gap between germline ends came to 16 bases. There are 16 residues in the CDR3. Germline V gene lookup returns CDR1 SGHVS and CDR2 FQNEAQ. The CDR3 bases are TGTGCCAGCAGCTTAGTAGGGGCAGGGGTAGGTGAAAAACTGTTTTTT. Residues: CASSLVGAGVGEKLFF. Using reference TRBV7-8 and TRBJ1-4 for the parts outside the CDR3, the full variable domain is GAGVSQSPRYKVAKRGQDVALRCDPISGHVSLFWYQQALGQGPEFLTYFQNEAQLDKSGLPSDRFFAERPEGSVSTLKIQRTQQEDSAVYLCASSLVGAGVGEKLFFGSGTQLSVL.

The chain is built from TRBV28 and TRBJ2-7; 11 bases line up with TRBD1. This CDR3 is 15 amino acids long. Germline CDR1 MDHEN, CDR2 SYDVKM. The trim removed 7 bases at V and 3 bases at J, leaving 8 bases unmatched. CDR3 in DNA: TGTGCCAGCACCCACGGCGGGACAGGGGGCTACGAGCAGTACTTC. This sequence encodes CASTHGGTGGYEQYF.

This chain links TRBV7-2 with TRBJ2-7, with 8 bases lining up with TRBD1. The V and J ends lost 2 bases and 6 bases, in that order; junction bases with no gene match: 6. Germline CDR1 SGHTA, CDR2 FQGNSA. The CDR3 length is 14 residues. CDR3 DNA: TGTGCCAGCAGCTTAACGGACAGGGTTGGCGAGCAGTACTTC. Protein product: CASSLTDRVGEQYF.

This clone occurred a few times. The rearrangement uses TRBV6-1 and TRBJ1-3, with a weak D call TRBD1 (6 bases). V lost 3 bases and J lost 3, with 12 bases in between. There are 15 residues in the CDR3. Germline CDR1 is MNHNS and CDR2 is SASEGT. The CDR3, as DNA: TGTGCCAGCAGTGAGGGGGCGCCGGGTGGAAACACCATATATTTT. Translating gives CASSEGAPGGNTIYF.

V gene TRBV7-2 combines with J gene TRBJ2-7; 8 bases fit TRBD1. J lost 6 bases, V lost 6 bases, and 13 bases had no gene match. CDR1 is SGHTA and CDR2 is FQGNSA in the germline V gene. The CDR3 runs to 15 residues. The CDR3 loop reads CASRSDRGVQGEQYF. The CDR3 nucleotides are TGTGCCAGCAGATCCGACAGGGGCGTCCAGGGCGAGCAGTACTTC. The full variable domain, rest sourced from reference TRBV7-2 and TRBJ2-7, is GAGVSQSPSNKVTEKGKDVELRCDPISGHTALYWYRQSLGQGLEFLIYFQGNSAPDKSGLPSDRFSAERTGGSVSTLTIQRTQQEDSAVYLCASRSDRGVQGEQYFGPGTRLTVT.

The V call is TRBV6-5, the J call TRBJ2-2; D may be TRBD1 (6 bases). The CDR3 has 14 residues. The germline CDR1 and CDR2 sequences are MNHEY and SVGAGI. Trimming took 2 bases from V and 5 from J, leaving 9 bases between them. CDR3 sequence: CASSYGTGTGELFF. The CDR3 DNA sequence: TGTGCCAGCAGTTACGGCACAGGGACCGGGGAGCTGTTTTTT.

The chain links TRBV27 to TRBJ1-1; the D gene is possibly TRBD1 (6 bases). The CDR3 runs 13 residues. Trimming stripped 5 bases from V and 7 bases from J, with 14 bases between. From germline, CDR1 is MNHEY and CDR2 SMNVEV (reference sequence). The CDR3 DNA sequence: TGTGCCAGCAGTCCGGGGGGGCTTAATGAAGCTTTCTTT. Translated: CASSPGGLNEAFF.

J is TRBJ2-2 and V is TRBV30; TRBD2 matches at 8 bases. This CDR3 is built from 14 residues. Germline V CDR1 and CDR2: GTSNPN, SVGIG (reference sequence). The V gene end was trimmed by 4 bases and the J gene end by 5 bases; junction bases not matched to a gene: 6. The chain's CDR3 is CAWTRAGGTGELFF. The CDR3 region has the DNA TGTGCCTGGACGCGGGCGGGAGGTACCGGGGAGCTGTTTTTT.